The TCR beta chain under discussion was sequenced for a study of shared clonotypes between healthy human individuals. Germline-derived CDR1 and CDR2 are MDHEN and SYDVKM. The CDR3 runs 11 residues. The ends were cut back, 1 base at V and 7 bases at J, with 5 bases in the middle. Study observations and caveats: Despite large depth, sorted-subset datasets appeared incompletely sequenced. Generation probability values for non-shared clonotypes were lower than those for clonotypes shared by all four donors. Represented genetic and exposure-history diversity was restricted by having few donors.

The count of this clone is one. As yet, its antigen is unknown. Here immunoSEQ multiplex PCR was the method, and the copy in TCRdb shows in-frame clones only, minus some. The repertoire includes under 850,000 clones, roughly 72% of them detected once, and less than 2% sits in the top ten. J is TRBJ2-7 and V is TRBV28, with D unresolved. The TCR comes from a young woman in good health. Sequenced sample: memory CD4+ T cells sorted from blood. Subset defined: CD45RA-negative fraction. The DNA of the CDR3 is TGTGCCAGCAGTTTATCGTTTGAGCAGTACTTC. Protein product: CASSLSFEQYF.